The clone carrying this T cell receptor beta chain was counted between two and nine times. Its cognate antigen is unknown. Trimming at V came to 2 bases and at J to 4 bases, leaving 7 bases not matched to a gene. The CDR3 runs 17 residues. Germline loops: CDR1 SGHTA, CDR2 FQGNSA. The sample originates from a study of T-cell memory formation after mild COVID-19. 5'RACE primed at constant segments yielded TCR alpha and TCR beta cDNA libraries bearing sample barcodes and UMIs. TCRdb re-called the 5' RACE reads through MiXCR, storing one row per CDR3 protein. This sample carries around 110,000 distinct CDR3 sequences, around 12% of them seen once, and the ten largest clones take roughly 30%. Notes on the study in general: While clones contracting from day 15 to 85 were balanced between CD4 and CD8, later expanders leaned CD4+.

The sample taken for sequencing was PBMCs or a T cell subset sorted from them (not recorded which). J is TRBJ2-3 and V is TRBV7-2; 12 bases align to TRBD2. This receptor was taken from an adult woman who had mild COVID-19 (a few samples of this study predate the infection). Cell type and time point are not known. As DNA, the CDR3 is TGTGCCAGCAGCTTAAGGGCTAGCGGGGGGGCCTCAGATACGCAGTATTTT. Protein sequence: CASSLRASGGASDTQYF.